This paragraph reports one TCR beta chain. What it binds is unknown. CDR1 and CDR2 (germline): SQVTM, ANQGSEA. Trimming removed 4 bases from V and 3 bases from J, with 13 bases in between. There are 14 residues in the CDR3. This sample was included in a study of human T cells and chemical hapten exposure. Study outcomes and limitations: TCRs exceeding 1 in 1000 frequency stayed unchanged with DPC sensitization.

Time point here: pre-sensitization, week 0. Treatment meaning: therapeutic diphenylcyclopropenone sensitization with weekly scalp DPC. Unfractionated whole blood was the source from which total RNA was extracted. From the RACE reads, TCRdb called clonotypes with MiXCR, one entry per CDR3 protein. The repertoire holds about 34,000 distinct CDR3 sequences, with around a tenth as singletons. V usage is TRBV29-1 and J usage is TRBJ1-5; D might be TRBD1 (5 bases). The source was whole blood, collected in connection with sensitization to the hapten diphenylcyclopropenone (DPC). This TCR was sampled from a man aged 45-65 years with alopecia areata. Some clones in this sample may be carry-over from other donors' samples. Written as DNA, the CDR3 is TGCAGCGTTGCCAGCGCTGGGGCCAATCAGCCCCAGCATTTT. Translation gives CSVASAGANQPQHF.